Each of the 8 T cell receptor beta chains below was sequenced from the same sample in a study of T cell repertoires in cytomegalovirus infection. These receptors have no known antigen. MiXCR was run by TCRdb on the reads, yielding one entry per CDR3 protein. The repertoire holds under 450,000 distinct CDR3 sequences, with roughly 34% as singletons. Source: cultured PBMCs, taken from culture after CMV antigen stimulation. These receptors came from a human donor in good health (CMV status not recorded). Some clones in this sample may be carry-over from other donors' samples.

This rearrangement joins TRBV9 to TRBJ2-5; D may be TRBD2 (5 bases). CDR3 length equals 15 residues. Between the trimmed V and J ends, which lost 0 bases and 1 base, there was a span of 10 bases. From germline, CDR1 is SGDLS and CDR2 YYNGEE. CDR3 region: CASSVEGAFQETQYF. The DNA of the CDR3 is TGTGCCAGCAGCGTAGAGGGAGCGTTCCAAGAGACCCAGTACTTC.

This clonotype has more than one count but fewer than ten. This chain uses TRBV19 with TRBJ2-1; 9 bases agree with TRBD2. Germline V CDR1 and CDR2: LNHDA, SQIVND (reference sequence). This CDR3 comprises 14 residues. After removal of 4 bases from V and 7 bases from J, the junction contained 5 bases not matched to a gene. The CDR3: CASSSGRAGNEQFF. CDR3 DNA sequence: TGTGCCAGTAGTAGCGGGAGGGCCGGGAATGAGCAGTTCTTC.

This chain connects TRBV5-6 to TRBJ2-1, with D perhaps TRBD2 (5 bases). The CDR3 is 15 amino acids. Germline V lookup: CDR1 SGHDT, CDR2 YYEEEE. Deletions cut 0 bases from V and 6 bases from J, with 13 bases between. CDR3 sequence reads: CASSLGPTGSNEQFF. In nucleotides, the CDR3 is TGTGCCAGCAGCTTGGGCCCCACGGGAAGCAATGAGCAGTTCTTC.

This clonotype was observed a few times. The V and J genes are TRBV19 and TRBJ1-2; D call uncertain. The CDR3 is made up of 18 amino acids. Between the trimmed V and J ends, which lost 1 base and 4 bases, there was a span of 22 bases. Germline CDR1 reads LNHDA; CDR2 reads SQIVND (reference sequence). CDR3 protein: CASSIAGLVAERFYGYTF. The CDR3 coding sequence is TGTGCCAGTAGTATAGCCGGGTTGGTAGCGGAACGATTCTATGGCTACACCTTC.

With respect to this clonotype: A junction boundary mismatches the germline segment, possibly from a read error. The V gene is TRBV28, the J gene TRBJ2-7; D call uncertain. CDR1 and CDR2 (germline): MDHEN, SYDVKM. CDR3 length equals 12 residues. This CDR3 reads CASSLTPYGQYF. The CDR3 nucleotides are TGTGCCAGCAGTTTGACTCCTTACGGGCAGTACTTC. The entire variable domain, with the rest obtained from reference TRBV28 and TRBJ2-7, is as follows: DVKVTQSSRYLVKRTGEKVFLECVQDMDHENMFWYRQDPGLGLRLIYFSYDVKMKEKGDIPEGYSVSREKKERFSLILESASTNQTSMYLCASSLTPYGQYFGPGTRLTVT.

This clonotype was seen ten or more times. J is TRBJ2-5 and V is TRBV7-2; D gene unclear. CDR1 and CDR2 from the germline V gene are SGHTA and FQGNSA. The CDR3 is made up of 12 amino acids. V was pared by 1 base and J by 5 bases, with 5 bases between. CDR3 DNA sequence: TGTGCCAGCAGCTTAGATTTTGAGACCCAGTACTTC. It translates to CASSLDFETQYF.

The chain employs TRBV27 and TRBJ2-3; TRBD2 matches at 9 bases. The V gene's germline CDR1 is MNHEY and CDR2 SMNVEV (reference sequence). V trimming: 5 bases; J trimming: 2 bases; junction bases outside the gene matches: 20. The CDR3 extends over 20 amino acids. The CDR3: CASSQISAGGEATFTDTQYF. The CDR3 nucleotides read TGTGCCAGCAGTCAAATCAGCGCGGGAGGGGAAGCTACCTTCACAGATACGCAGTATTTT.

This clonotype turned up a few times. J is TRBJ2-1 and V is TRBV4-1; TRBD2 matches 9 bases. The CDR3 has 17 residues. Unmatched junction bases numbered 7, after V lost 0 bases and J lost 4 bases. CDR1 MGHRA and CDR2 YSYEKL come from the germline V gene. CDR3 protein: CASSQEPPSGVYNEQFF. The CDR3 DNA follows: TGCGCCAGCAGCCAAGAACCTCCTAGCGGGGTGTACAATGAGCAGTTCTTC.